This paragraph reports one T cell receptor (beta chain). In this sample, this clonotype turned up a few times. Its antigen is not yet known. Per-nucleotide qualities are absent, and no much larger clonotype sits a single base away. Trimming takes 5 bases off V and 5 bases off J; junction bases not matched to a gene: 10. CDR1 SGHTA and CDR2 FQGNSA are derived from the germline V gene. Inclusive of the bounding cysteine and phenylalanine, the CDR3 is 15 residues long. The CDR3 DNA has 45 bases and is translated from base 1. Data came from an Illumina HiSeq 1500. Starting from the raw public reads, TCRdb applied fastp trimming at Q25, assembled clones with MiXCR and retained in-frame beta chains. Each entry is one CDR3 protein sequence, shown with its most common DNA and genes. This sample is represented by 200,000 or so distinct CDR3 sequences; 38% of them were singletons. Jointly, the top ten make up approximately 60% of the sample.

These data are taken from a study of T cell repertoires in cytomegalovirus infection (dated by TCRdb to the late 2010s). Looking at the study overall: Recently identified HLA-C-restricted CMV epitopes, whose presentation resists viral immunomodulation, were targeted by peptide stimulations together with well-studied HLA-B-restricted epitopes. The HLA type of each donor mattered for the analysis, because public TCR beta signatures pointed to carriage of CMV infection along with the matching HLA type.

Findings and caveats that apply to the study as a whole: In both this cohort and an independent cohort of under 450 donors, the cumulative frequency of public TCR beta family members distinguished carriers of CMV infection plus the relevant HLA type. In the ex vivo response, HLA-C-restricted CMV-specific TCR beta clonotypes were dominant, and in two of eight donors the single most frequent clonotype came from this HLA-C-restricted group.

What the treatment or condition label conveys for this sample: in vitro stimulation with specific CMV peptide epitopes to enrich CMV-specific T cells. The receptor chain draws on TRBV7-2 and TRBJ1-1; the junction holds 8 bases that match TRBD1. The TCR sequence derives from a human donor in good health (CMV status not recorded). Some clones in this sample may be carry-over from other donors' samples. The source was CD8+ T cells from cultured PBMCs, collected from culture after CMV antigen stimulation. The nucleotides read TGTGCCAGCAGCGTCACCAGGGGGCGCGGGACTGAAGCTTTCTTT. Its product reads: CASSVTRGRGTEAFF.